This T cell receptor (beta chain) originates from a study of T-cell reconstitution after alpha-beta-depleted transplantation in children. Unique molecular identifiers tagged the TCRbeta library. TCRdb recomputed calls from the PCR reads with MiXCR, one row per CDR3 protein. The table includes hundreds of thousands of distinct CDR3 sequences, about an eighth detected once. This CDR3 has 14 residues. The germline V gene encodes CDR1 SGHTA and CDR2 FQGNSA. Deletions cut 4 bases from V and 0 bases from J, with 7 bases between. Notes on the study in general: After transplant, at about two months, alpha-beta T cells were reportedly derived from several hundred expanded graft clones. High day-60 TCRbeta diversity in some patients came from surviving recipient T cells and thymic progenitors. Hyperexpanded clones declined; after one year, newly produced T cells mostly supplied diversity.

At least ten counts were recorded for this clonotype. Its antigen is as yet unknown. This chain links TRBV7-2 with TRBJ2-1; TRBD2 might be the D (6 bases). This sequence originates from a girl aged 2 to 10 with congenital amegakaryocytic thrombocytopenia, due to receive a stem cell transplant. Sequences were derived from PBMCs, sampled before TCRalphabeta/CD19-depleted stem cell transplant. The CDR3: CASSSSVSYNEQFF. The CDR3, as DNA: TGTGCCAGCAGCTCTAGCGTCTCCTACAATGAGCAGTTCTTC. Filled out from reference TRBV7-2 and TRBJ2-1, the complete variable domain reads GAGVSQSPSNKVTEKGKDVELRCDPISGHTALYWYRQSLGQGLEFLIYFQGNSAPDKSGLPSDRFSAERTGGSVSTLTIQRTQQEDSAVYLCASSSSVSYNEQFFGPGTRLTVL.